The 2 T cell receptor beta chains in this list originate from one sample, sequenced in a study of human T cells and chemical hapten exposure. The time point: patch test 3, about 24 weeks after DPC sensitization. Treatment given: therapeutic diphenylcyclopropenone sensitization with weekly scalp DPC. TCRdb processed the RACE reads anew with MiXCR; each CDR3 protein has one entry. Here the sample spans under 75,000 distinct CDR3 sequences, around 10% being singletons. The material sequenced was whole blood, taken in connection with sensitization to the hapten diphenylcyclopropenone (DPC). These receptors originate from a woman in her 50s with alopecia areata. Some clones in this sample may be carry-over from other donors' samples.

This clonotype was seen repeatedly, ten times or more. The genes are TRBV3-1 and TRBJ2-1, with 9 bases fitting TRBD2. Unmatched junction bases numbered 18, after V lost 8 bases and J lost 7 bases. Per germline, CDR1 LGHDT and CDR2 YNNKEL (reference sequence). The CDR3 consists of 17 residues. The DNA of the CDR3 is TGTGCCAGCTGGTCTGGACTAGGGGCGGGAGGGCCGAATGAGCAGTTCTTC. Translating it yields CASWSGLGAGGPNEQFF.

The DNA of the CDR3 is TGTGCCAGCAGACCAGCCGGGACAGCGGGATATGGCTACACCTTC. It translates to CASRPAGTAGYGYTF. V gene TRBV12-3 or TRBV12-4 combines with J gene TRBJ1-2, with TRBD1 matching over 7 bases. Trimming cost V 6 bases and J 5 bases; bases outside gene matches: 12. The CDR3 totals 15 residues.